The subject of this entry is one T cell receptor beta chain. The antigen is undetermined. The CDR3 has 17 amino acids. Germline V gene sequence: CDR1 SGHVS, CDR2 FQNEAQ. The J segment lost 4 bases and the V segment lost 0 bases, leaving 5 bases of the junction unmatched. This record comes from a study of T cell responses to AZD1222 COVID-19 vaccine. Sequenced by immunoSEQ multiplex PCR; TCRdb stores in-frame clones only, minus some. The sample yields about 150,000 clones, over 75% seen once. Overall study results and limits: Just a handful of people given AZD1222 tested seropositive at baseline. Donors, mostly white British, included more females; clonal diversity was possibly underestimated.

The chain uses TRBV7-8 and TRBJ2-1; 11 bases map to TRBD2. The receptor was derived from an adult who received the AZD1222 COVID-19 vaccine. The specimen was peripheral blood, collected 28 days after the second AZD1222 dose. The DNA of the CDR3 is TGTGCCAGCAGCTTAGCCGGAGGGACTAGCGGATACAATGAGCAGTTCTTC. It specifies CASSLAGGTSGYNEQFF.